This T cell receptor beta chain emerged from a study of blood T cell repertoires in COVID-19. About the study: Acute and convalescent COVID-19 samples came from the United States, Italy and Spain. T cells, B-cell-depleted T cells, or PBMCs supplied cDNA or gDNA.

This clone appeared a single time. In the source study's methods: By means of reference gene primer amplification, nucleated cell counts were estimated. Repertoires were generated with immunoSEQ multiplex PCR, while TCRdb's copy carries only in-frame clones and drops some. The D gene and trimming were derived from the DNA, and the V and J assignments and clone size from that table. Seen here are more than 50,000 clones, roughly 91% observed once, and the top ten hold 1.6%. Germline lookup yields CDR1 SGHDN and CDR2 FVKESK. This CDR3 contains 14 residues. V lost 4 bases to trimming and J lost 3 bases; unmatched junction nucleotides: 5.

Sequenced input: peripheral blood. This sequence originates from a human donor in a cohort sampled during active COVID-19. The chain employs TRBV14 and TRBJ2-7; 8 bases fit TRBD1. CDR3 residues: CASSRAGGYYEQYF. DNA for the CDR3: TGTGCCAGCAGCCGGGCAGGGGGCTACTACGAGCAGTACTTC.